This is a list of T cell receptor beta chains from one sample in a study of cytomegalovirus exposure and HLA in healthy donors. Sequencing used immunoSEQ multiplex PCR; TCRdb keeps in-frame clones, though not all of them. The sample totals around 75,000 clones. The sequenced sample consisted of PBMCs. The receptors were sampled from a man aged 50 to 59 in good health and CMV-seropositive. CDR3s include the opening cysteine and the closing phenylalanine or tryptophan. D genes are given only for firm matches.

DNA | CDR3 | J | length | V | D
TGTGCCAGCAGCTTAGAACGGCTAGCGGGGGGGAAGTCCTACAATGAGCAGTTCTTC | CASSLERLAGGKSYNEQFF | TRBJ2-1 | 19 | TRBV7-9 | TRBD2
TGCAGCGTTGAACGAGGGCCCCCAGGGGGGAACTATGGCTACACCTTC | CSVERGPPGGNYGYTF | TRBJ1-2 | 16 | TRBV29-1 | TRBD1
TGTGCTAGTGGGGAAGTTACAGGGCCTAACACCGGGGAGCTGTTTTTT | CASGEVTGPNTGELFF | TRBJ2-2 | 16 | TRBV12-5 | .
TGTGCCAGCAGCTTAGGGGAGAGAGATGAAGCTTTCTTT | CASSLGERDEAFF | TRBJ1-1 | 13 | TRBV11-3 | .
TGTGCCAGCAGCTTGGGTTCAACAGATACGCAGTATTTT | CASSLGSTDTQYF | TRBJ2-3 | 13 | TRBV5-5 | .
TGTGCCAGCAGCTTGACTACAGGGGGCGTGGGAAAACTGTTTTTT | CASSLTTGGVGKLFF | TRBJ1-4 | 15 | TRBV5-8 | TRBD1
TGTGCCAGCAGCTTTATTACAGGGCCCTACGAGCAGTACTTC | CASSFITGPYEQYF | TRBJ2-7 | 14 | TRBV5-6 | .
TGTGCCAGTAGTATGCAGGGTAGATGGGCAGATACGCAGTATTTT | CASSMQGRWADTQYF | TRBJ2-3 | 15 | TRBV19 | .
TGTGCCAGCAGTGAAGCTCCTGTAGGGGCTGAAGCTTTCTTT | CASSEAPVGAEAFF | TRBJ1-1 | 14 | TRBV6-1 | .
TGTGCCAGCAGCCTGGCGGGGGGGCTTTACAATGAGCAGTTCTTC | CASSLAGGLYNEQFF | TRBJ2-1 | 15 | TRBV11-1 | TRBD2
TGTGCCAGCAGTGACTATGACAGTTCCACAGATACGCAGTATTTT | CASSDYDSSTDTQYF | TRBJ2-3 | 15 | TRBV25-1 | .
TGCGCCAGCAGCTTCTCACAGGGTGCTGAAAAACTGTTTTTT | CASSFSQGAEKLFF | TRBJ1-4 | 14 | TRBV5-1 | .
TGTGCCAGCAGTGTCGACAGGGGCCCTCAGGACATTCAGTACTTC | CASSVDRGPQDIQYF | TRBJ2-4 | 15 | TRBV2 | TRBD1
TGTGCCAGCTCACAGACAGGGGAATCTGAAGCTTTCTTT | CASSQTGESEAFF | TRBJ1-1 | 13 | TRBV18 | TRBD1
TGTGCCTGGAGTGTAAGGGACAGGGTGGTCACTGAAGCTTTCTTT | CAWSVRDRVVTEAFF | TRBJ1-1 | 15 | TRBV30 | TRBD1
TGTGCCAGTAATATCGTCGGAACAGGGTGGTCACCCCTCCACTTT | CASNIVGTGWSPLHF | TRBJ1-6 | 15 | TRBV19 | .
TGCGCCAGCAGCCCTCAGCCGGGGTCAGAGGACTATGGCTACACCTTC | CASSPQPGSEDYGYTF | TRBJ1-2 | 16 | TRBV5-1 | .
TGTGCCAGCAGCTTGGACAGGGGGCATAACTATGGCTACACCTTC | CASSLDRGHNYGYTF | TRBJ1-2 | 15 | TRBV5-4 | TRBD1
TGTGCCAGCAGCGAAAGGGGGTCCTTCTACAATGAGCAGTTCTTC | CASSERGSFYNEQFF | TRBJ2-1 | 15 | TRBV2 | .
TGTGCCTGGAGTGGGCCAGGGAACAATGAGCAGTTCTTC | CAWSGPGNNEQFF | TRBJ2-1 | 13 | TRBV30 | .
TGTGCCAGCGACTATACGAACACCGGGGAGCTGTTTTTT | CASDYTNTGELFF | TRBJ2-2 | 13 | TRBV7-9 | .
TGTGCCAGCAGCCCAGTGACAGGGAGATACCAAGAGACCCAGTACTTC | CASSPVTGRYQETQYF | TRBJ2-5 | 16 | TRBV14 | TRBD1
TGTGCCAGCAGTTTAACGCCCTCTGGGGCAGGTCCGGTGTGGCCCCAGCATTTT | CASSLTPSGAGPVWPQHF | TRBJ1-5 | 18 | TRBV27 | .
TGTGCCAGCAGCCTATCCGGGACAGGGACCCGGGAGCCCCAGCATTTT | CASSLSGTGTREPQHF | TRBJ1-5 | 16 | TRBV9 | TRBD1
TGCGCCAGCAGCCCCCTAACAGGGGATTCACCCCTCCACTTT | CASSPLTGDSPLHF | TRBJ1-6 | 14 | TRBV4-1 | TRBD1
TGTGCCAGCATCCGGGGGGACACTGAAGCTTTCTTT | CASIRGDTEAFF | TRBJ1-1 | 12 | TRBV27 | .
TGCAGTGCTAGGGTCGGGAATCAGTTCTTC | CSARVGNQFF | TRBJ2-1 | 10 | TRBV20-1 | .
TGCGCCAGCAGCCTTAATCTACAAGAGACCCAGTACTTC | CASSLNLQETQYF | TRBJ2-5 | 13 | TRBV5-1 | .
TGTGCCAGCAGCCTCGGGGTGGGGGAAGCTTTCTTT | CASSLGVGEAFF | TRBJ1-1 | 12 | TRBV14 | .
TGTGCCAGCAGCTCCCGGACATCAGGACAAGAGACCCAGTACTTC | CASSSRTSGQETQYF | TRBJ2-5 | 15 | TRBV7-2 | .
TGTGCCAGCAGCCAAGAGACTAGCGGGGGCGCCAGCAAGGAGACCCAGTACTTC | CASSQETSGGASKETQYF | TRBJ2-5 | 18 | TRBV4-2 | TRBD2
TGTGCCAGCACTGGACAGGGGGGATACAATGAGCAGTTCTTC | CASTGQGGYNEQFF | TRBJ2-1 | 14 | TRBV6-5 | TRBD1
TGTGCCAGTAGTCTCAGGGTAAGCGAGCAGTTCTTC | CASSLRVSEQFF | TRBJ2-1 | 12 | TRBV19 | .
TGTGCCAGCAGCTCCCTGGGACTAGCGGACCAAGAGACCCAGTACTTC | CASSSLGLADQETQYF | TRBJ2-5 | 16 | TRBV7-2 | TRBD2
TGTGCCAGCAGTTCGACAGGAGAGAGCTCCTACGAGCAGTACTTC | CASSSTGESSYEQYF | TRBJ2-7 | 15 | TRBV6-5 | .
TGTGCCAGCTCGCCCGGGACTAGCGGGAGGTGGGACTCCTACGAGCAGTACTTC | CASSPGTSGRWDSYEQYF | TRBJ2-7 | 18 | TRBV18 | TRBD2
TGTGCCAGCAGTACAAAGGGGAACGGCTATGGCTACACCTTC | CASSTKGNGYGYTF | TRBJ1-2 | 14 | TRBV2 | .